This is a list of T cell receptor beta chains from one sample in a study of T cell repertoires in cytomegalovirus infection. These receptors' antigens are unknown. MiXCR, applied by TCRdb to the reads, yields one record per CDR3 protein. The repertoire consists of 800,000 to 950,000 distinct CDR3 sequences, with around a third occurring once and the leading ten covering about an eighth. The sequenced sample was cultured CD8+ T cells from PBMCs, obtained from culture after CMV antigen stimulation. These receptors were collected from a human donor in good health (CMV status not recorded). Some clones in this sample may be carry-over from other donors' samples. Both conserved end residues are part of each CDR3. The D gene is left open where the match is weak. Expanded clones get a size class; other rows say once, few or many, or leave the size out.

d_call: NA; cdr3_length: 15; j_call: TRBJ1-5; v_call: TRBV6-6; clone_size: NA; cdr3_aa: CASSAWTDSNQPQHF; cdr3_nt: TGTGCCAGCAGTGCTTGGACGGATAGCAATCAGCCCCAGCATTTT
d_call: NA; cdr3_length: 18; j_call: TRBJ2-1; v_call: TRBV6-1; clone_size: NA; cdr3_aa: CASSYSRTAGWSYNEQFF; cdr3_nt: TGTGCCAGCAGTTATTCCCGTACTGCGGGGTGGTCATACAATGAGCAGTTCTTC
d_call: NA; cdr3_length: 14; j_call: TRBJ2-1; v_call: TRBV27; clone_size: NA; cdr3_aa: CASSFWSSYNEQFF; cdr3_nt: TGTGCCAGCAGTTTTTGGAGCTCCTACAATGAGCAGTTCTTC
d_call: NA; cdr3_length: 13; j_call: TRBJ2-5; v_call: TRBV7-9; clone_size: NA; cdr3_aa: CASSPPQGRTQYF; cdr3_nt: TGTGCCAGCAGCCCCCCACAGGGACGGACCCAGTACTTC
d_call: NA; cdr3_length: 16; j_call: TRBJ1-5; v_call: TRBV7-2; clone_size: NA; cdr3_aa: CASSLIGGNSNQPQHF; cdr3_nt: TGTGCCAGCAGCTTAATTGGGGGGAATAGCAATCAGCCCCAGCATTTT
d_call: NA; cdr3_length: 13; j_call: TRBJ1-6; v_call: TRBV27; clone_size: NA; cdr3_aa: CASSYGSYSPLHF; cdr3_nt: TGTGCCAGCAGTTACGGCAGTTATTCACCCCTCCACTTT
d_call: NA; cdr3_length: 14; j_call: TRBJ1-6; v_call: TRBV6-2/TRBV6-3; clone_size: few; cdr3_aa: CASSHNYLDSPLHF; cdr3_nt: TGTGCCAGCAGTCACAATTACTTGGATTCACCCCTCCACTTT
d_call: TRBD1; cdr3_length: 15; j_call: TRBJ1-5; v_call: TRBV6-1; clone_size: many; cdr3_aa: CASRTWDRGNQPQHF; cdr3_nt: TGTGCCAGCAGAACATGGGACAGGGGGAATCAGCCCCAGCATTTT
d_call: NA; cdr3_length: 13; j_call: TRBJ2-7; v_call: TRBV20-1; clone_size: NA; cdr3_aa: CSATFGVAYEQYF; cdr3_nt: TGCAGTGCTACTTTTGGTGTAGCCTACGAGCAGTACTTC
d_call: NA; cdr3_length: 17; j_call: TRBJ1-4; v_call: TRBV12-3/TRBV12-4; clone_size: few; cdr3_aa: CASSLAPMGRSGEKLFF; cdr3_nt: TGTGCCAGCAGTTTAGCGCCAATGGGGCGGTCGGGTGAAAAACTGTTTTTT
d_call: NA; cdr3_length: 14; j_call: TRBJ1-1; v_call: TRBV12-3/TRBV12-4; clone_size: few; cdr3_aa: CASSGGLGSTEAFF; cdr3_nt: TGTGCCAGCAGCGGGGGTCTCGGGAGCACTGAAGCTTTCTTT
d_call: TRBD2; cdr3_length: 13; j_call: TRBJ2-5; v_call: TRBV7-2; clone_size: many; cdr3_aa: CASSPSGGETQYF; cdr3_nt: TGTGCCAGCAGCCCTTCGGGGGGAGAGACCCAGTACTTC
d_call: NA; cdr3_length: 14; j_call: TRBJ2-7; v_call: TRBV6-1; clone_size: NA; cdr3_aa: CASSEGLGRNEQYF; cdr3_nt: TGTGCCAGCAGTGAAGGTTTAGGGAGGAACGAGCAGTACTTC
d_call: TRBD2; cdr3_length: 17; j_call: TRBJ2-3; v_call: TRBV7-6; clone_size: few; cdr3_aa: CASSRSTSGPSTDTQYF; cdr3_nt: TGTGCCAGCAGCCGCTCGACTAGCGGTCCTAGCACAGATACGCAGTATTTT
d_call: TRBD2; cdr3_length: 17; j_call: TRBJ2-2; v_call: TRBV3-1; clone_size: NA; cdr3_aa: CASSPRWEGRNTGELFF; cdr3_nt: TGTGCCAGCAGCCCCCGCTGGGAGGGCCGGAACACCGGGGAGCTGTTTTTT
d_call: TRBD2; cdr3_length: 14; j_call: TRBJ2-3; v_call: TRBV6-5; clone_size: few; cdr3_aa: CASSPAGLANTQYF; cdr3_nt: TGTGCCAGCAGCCCCGCGGGACTAGCCAATACGCAGTATTTT
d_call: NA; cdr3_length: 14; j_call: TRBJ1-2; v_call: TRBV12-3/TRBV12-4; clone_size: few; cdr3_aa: CASSVWTTGMAYTF; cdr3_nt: TGTGCCAGCAGTGTATGGACGACCGGTATGGCCTACACCTTC